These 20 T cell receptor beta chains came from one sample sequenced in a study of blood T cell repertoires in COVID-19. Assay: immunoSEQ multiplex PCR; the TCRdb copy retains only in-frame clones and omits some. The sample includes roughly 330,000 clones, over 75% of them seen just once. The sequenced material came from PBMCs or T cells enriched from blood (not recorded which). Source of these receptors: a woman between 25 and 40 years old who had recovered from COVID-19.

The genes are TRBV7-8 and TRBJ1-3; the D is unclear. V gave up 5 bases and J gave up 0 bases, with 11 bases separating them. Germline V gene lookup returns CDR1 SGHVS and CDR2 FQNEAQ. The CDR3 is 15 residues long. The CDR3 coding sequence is TGTGCCAGCAGCGGAGGCAGGTCCTCTGGAAACACCATATATTTT. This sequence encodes CASSGGRSSGNTIYF.

CDR3 sequence: CAWREYRAGEKLFF. The CDR3, as DNA: TGTGCCTGGAGAGAATACAGGGCTGGGGAAAAACTGTTTTTT. V and J are TRBV30 and TRBJ1-4; maybe TRBD1 (6 bases). V was clipped by 3 bases and J by 8 bases, with 16 bases between them. The CDR3 is 14 residues long. Germline V lookup: CDR1 GTSNPN, CDR2 SVGIG (reference sequence).

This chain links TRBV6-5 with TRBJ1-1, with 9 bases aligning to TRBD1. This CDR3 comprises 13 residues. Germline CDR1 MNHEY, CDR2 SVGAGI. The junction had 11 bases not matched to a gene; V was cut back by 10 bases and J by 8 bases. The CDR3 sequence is CATTMRQGGEAFF. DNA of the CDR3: TGTGCCACCACAATGAGACAGGGGGGGGAAGCTTTCTTT.

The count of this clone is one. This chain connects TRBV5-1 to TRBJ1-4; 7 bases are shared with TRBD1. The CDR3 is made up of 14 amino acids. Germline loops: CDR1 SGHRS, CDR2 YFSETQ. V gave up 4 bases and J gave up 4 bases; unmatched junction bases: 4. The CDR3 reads CASSPWDSNEKLFF. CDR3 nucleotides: TGCGCCAGCAGCCCTTGGGACAGTAATGAAAAACTGTTTTTT.

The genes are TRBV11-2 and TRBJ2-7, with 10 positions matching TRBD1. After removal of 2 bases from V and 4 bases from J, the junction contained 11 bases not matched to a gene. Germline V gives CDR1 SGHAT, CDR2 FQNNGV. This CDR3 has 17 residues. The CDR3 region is CASSLWGTRDRGYEQYF. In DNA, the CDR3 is TGTGCCAGCAGCTTATGGGGGACGCGGGACAGGGGTTACGAGCAGTACTTC.

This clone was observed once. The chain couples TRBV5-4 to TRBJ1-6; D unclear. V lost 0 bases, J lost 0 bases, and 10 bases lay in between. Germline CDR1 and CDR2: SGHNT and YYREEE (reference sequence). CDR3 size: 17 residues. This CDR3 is CASSLGGGSSYNSPLHF. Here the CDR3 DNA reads TGTGCCAGCAGCTTGGGGGGAGGGAGCTCCTATAATTCACCCCTCCACTTT.

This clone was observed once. CDR3 loop: CASSQDPTGGGSPLHF. In DNA, the CDR3 is TGCGCCAGCAGCCAAGACCCCACAGGGGGTGGATCACCCCTCCACTTT. The genes are TRBV4-1 and TRBJ1-6; 8 bases are a match to TRBD1. V lost 0 bases, J lost 10 bases, and 8 bases stayed unmatched. Germline assignment: CDR1 MGHRA and CDR2 YSYEKL. CDR3 length: 16 residues.

For the CDR3, the DNA is TGTGCCAGCAACACACAAGCGGGGATCGAGCAGTACTTC. It is translated as CASNTQAGIEQYF. The chain carries TRBV28 and TRBJ2-7; 7 bases map to TRBD2. The ends lost 7 bases at V and 6 bases at J; junction bases unmatched: 9. The CDR3 runs 13 residues. Germline V CDR1 and CDR2: MDHEN, SYDVKM. The entire variable domain, with the rest obtained from reference TRBV28 and TRBJ2-7, is as follows: DVKVTQSSRYLVKRTGEKVFLECVQDMDHENMFWYRQDPGLGLRLIYFSYDVKMKEKGDIPEGYSVSREKKERFSLILESASTNQTSMYLCASNTQAGIEQYFGPGTRLTVT.

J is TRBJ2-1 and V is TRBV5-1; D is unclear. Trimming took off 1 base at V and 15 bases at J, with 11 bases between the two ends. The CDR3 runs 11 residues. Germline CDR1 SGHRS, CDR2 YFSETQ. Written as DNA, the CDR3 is TGCGCCAGCAGCTTGTCTGTGGTACTGTTCTTC. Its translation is CASSLSVVLFF.

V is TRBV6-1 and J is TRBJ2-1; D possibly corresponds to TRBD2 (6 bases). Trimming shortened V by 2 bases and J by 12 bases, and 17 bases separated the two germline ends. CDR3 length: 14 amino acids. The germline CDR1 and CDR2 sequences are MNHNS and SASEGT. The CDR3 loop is CASSESRGAGAQFF. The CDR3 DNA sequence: TGTGCCAGCAGTGAATCGCGGGGTGCCGGGGCGCAGTTCTTC.

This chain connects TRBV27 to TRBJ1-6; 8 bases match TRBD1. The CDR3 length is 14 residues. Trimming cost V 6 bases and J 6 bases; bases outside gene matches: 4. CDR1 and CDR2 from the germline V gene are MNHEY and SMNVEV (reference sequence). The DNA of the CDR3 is TGTGCCAGCAGCTGGACAGGGCTTAATTCACCCCTCCACTTT. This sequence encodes CASSWTGLNSPLHF.

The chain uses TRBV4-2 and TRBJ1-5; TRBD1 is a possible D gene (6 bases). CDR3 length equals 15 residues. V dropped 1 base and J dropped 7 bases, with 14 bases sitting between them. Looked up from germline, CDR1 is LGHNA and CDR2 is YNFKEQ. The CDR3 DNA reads TGTGCCAGCAGCCAAGTGGCAGGGGCCGGGCAGCCCCAGCATTTT. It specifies CASSQVAGAGQPQHF.

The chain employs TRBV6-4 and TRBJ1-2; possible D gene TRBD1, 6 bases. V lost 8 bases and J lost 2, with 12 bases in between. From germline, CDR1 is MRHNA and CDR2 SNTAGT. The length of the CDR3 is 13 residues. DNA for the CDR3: TGTGCCAGCTTAGGAAGGGGGAACTATGGCTACACCTTC. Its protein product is CASLGRGNYGYTF.

CDR3 in DNA: TGTGCCAGCAGCTTAAGGGGGACCAAAGAGACCCAGTACTTC. Protein sequence: CASSLRGTKETQYF. This chain connects TRBV5-4 to TRBJ2-5, with D possibly being TRBD1 (6 bases). V lost 2 bases to trimming and J lost 3 bases, with 11 bases between them. Germline V gene lookup returns CDR1 SGHNT and CDR2 YYREEE (reference sequence). There are 14 residues in the CDR3.

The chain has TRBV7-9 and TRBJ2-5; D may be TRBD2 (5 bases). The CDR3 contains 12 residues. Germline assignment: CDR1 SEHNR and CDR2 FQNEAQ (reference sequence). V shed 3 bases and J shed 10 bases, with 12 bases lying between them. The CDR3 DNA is TGTGCCAGCAGCTTCGAAGGAGGAGGCCAGTACTTC. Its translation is CASSFEGGGQYF. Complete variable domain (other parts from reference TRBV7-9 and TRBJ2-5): DTGVSQNPRHKITKRGQNVTFRCDPISEHNRLYWYRQTLGQGPEFLTYFQNEAQLEKSRLLSDRFSAERPKGSFSTLEIQRTEQGDSAMYLCASSFEGGGQYFGPGTRLLVL.

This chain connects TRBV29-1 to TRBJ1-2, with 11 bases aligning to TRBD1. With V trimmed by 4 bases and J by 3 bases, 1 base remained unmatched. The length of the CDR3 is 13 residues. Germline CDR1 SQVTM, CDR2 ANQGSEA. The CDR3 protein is CSVGGQGDYGYTF. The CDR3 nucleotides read TGCAGCGTTGGGGGACAGGGGGACTATGGCTACACCTTC.

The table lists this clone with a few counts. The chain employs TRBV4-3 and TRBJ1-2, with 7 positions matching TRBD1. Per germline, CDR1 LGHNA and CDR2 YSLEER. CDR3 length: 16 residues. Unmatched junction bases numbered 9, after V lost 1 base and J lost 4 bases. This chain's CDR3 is CASSQGRDSAVYGYTF. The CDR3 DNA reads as TGCGCCAGCAGCCAAGGCCGGGACAGTGCTGTCTATGGCTACACCTTC.

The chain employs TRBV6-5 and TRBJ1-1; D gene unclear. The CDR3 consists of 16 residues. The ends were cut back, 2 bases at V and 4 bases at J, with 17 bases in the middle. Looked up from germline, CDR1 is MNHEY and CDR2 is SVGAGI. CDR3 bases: TGTGCCAGCAGTTACGCCTCCTACTCCCGGGTCACTGAAGCTTTCTTT. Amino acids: CASSYASYSRVTEAFF.

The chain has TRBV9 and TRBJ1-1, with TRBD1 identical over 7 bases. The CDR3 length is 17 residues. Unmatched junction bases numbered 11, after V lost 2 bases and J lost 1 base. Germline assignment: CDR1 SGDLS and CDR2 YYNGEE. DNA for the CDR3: TGTGCCAGCAGCGTGCTACGGCGGGACAGCCGGAACACTGAAGCTTTCTTT. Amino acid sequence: CASSVLRRDSRNTEAFF.

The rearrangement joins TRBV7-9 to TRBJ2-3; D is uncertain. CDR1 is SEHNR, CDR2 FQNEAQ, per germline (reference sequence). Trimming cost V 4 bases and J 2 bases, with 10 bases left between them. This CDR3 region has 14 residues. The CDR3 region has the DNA TGTGCCAGCAGCTCGAACTACAACACAGATACGCAGTATTTT. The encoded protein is CASSSNYNTDTQYF.